Listed here are 26 T cell receptor beta chains from one sample, sequenced in a study of blood T cell repertoires in COVID-19 (dated by TCRdb to 2020 to 2022). The library was generated by the immunoSEQ multiplex PCR assay. This is the immuneACCESS table as TCRdb keeps it, with only in-frame sequences that have V and J called. A part of the clones is gone; compared with another copy, unresolved V genes explain less than half, and the rest is unexplained. In this sample the table shows about 80,000 clones, about four fifths of which occur a single time. The top ten clonotypes cover 30% to 45% of the sample. Sequencing input: peripheral blood. Source of these receptors: a woman in her seventies with acute or convalescent COVID-19.

The chain recombines TRBV5-1 with TRBJ1-2, with 7 bases aligning to TRBD1. The CDR3 is 12 residues long. The V segment lost 5 bases and the J segment 5 bases; nucleotides outside the gene matches: 3. Germline values: CDR1 SGHRS, CDR2 YFSETQ. The CDR3 DNA is TGCGCCAGCAGGGGACAGAAATATGGCTACACCTTC. Its translation: CASRGQKYGYTF.

This clone was seen only once. This chain joins TRBV30 and TRBJ1-2, with D possibly being TRBD1 (6 bases). Trimming removed 0 bases from V and 7 bases from J, with 15 bases in between. This CDR3 contains 14 residues. Germline assignment: CDR1 GTSNPN and CDR2 SVGIG (reference sequence). The DNA of the CDR3 is TGTGCCTGGAGTGTAATAAGGGGGTCGGGTGGCTACACCTTC. Translating it yields CAWSVIRGSGGYTF.

The chain employs TRBV7-2 and TRBJ1-2, with 9 bases lining up with TRBD1. The germline V gene has CDR1 SGHTA and CDR2 FQGNSA. V lost 2 bases and J lost 4; bases outside the gene matches: 2. This CDR3 is built from 14 residues. The CDR3 nucleotides read TGTGCCAGCAGCTTAAGGACAGGGGCCTATGGCTACACCTTC. Translation gives CASSLRTGAYGYTF.

This chain links TRBV9 with TRBJ2-3, with 11 nucleotides matching TRBD2. The CDR3 is made up of 16 amino acids. The V segment lost 2 bases and the J segment 2 bases; nucleotides outside the gene matches: 4. Germline V gives CDR1 SGDLS, CDR2 YYNGEE. The CDR3 protein is CASSVLAGGVTDTQYF. The CDR3 DNA is TGTGCCAGCAGCGTTCTAGCGGGAGGAGTCACAGATACGCAGTATTTT.

This clone was counted between two and nine times. The chain is built from TRBV3-1 (or the pseudogene TRBV3-2) and TRBJ1-6, with 8 bases that match TRBD1. Germline V lookup: CDR1 LGHDT, CDR2 YNNKEL (reference sequence). The CDR3 runs 17 residues. V was pared by 0 bases and J by 8 bases, with 9 bases of the junction left unmatched. CDR3 loop: CASSQERSRGPDSPLHF. In nucleotides, the CDR3 is TGTGCCAGCAGCCAAGAGCGGTCCAGGGGGCCGGATTCACCCCTCCACTTT.

This clone is a singleton in its sample. V is TRBV2 and J is TRBJ2-5, with D unclear. Deletions cut 6 bases from V and 2 bases from J, with 10 bases between. This CDR3 is built from 13 residues. Per germline, CDR1 SNHLY and CDR2 FYNNEI. In DNA, the CDR3 is TGTGCCAGCAGGCCCCACGGTCAAGAGACCCAGTACTTC. It encodes CASRPHGQETQYF. Together with reference TRBV2 and TRBJ2-5, the CDR3 gives the full variable domain: EPEVTQTPSHQVTQMGQEVILRCVPISNHLYFYWYRQILGQKVEFLVSFYNNEISEKSEIFDDQFSVERPDGSNFTLKIRSTKLEDSAMYFCASRPHGQETQYFGPGTRLLVL.

This clone was seen a handful of times. The V call is TRBV2, the J call TRBJ2-1, with 9 bases identical to TRBD2. The CDR3 runs to 14 residues. V lost 4 bases to trimming and J lost 7 bases; unmatched junction nucleotides: 5. CDR1 is SNHLY, CDR2 FYNNEI, per germline. CDR3 protein: CASSAREGLNEQFF. As DNA, the CDR3 is TGTGCCAGCAGTGCGCGGGAGGGCCTTAATGAGCAGTTCTTC.

This CDR3 is CASSFRRGNTGELFF. The CDR3 DNA reads TGTGCCAGCAGCTTCCGCAGGGGGAACACCGGGGAGCTGTTTTTT. The chain carries TRBV7-8 and TRBJ2-2; TRBD1 is a possible D gene (6 bases). The germline gives CDR1 SGHVS, CDR2 FQNEAQ. The length of the CDR3 is 15 residues. The V end was cut by 3 bases, the J end by 1 base, with 9 bases between.

V usage is TRBV18 and J usage is TRBJ1-1; TRBD1 agrees at 7 bases. Germline CDR1 KGHSH, CDR2 LQKENI. This CDR3 has 15 residues. J was trimmed by 6 bases and V by 1 base; bases with no gene match: 8. CDR3 nucleotide sequence: TGTGCCAGCTCACCACAAGTGAACAGGGGAGCTGAAGCTTTCTTT. As protein: CASSPQVNRGAEAFF.

This clone was counted a few times. The J gene is TRBJ1-5, the V gene TRBV5-1, with 8 bases aligning to TRBD1. After removal of 2 bases from V and 5 bases from J, the junction contained 3 bases not matched to a gene. The CDR3 runs 14 residues. The germline V gene has CDR1 SGHRS and CDR2 YFSETQ. The CDR3 region is CASSFTGGDQPQHF. CDR3 DNA sequence: TGCGCCAGCAGCTTCACAGGGGGTGATCAGCCCCAGCATTTT.

Only one count was recorded for this clone. CDR3 coding DNA: TGTGCCAGCAGCTGGAGGACAGGACGCTTATTCGGGCGGGATAATGAAAAACTGTTTTTT. This translates into CASSWRTGRLFGRDNEKLFF. The rearrangement uses TRBV5-8 and TRBJ1-4; the match to TRBD1 covers 7 bases. CDR1 SGHTS and CDR2 YDEGEE come from the germline V gene. CDR3 size: 20 residues. Trimming took 3 bases from V and 4 from J; bases not matched to a gene: 21.

This chain joins TRBV7-5 and TRBJ2-7; TRBD2 was called by the table and not checked on the DNA. TRBV7-5 is listed as a pseudogene. This CDR3 is built from 16 residues. The CDR3 nucleotides read TGTGCCAGAAGCGAGAGGACTAGCGGGGGCTCCTACGAGCAGTACTTC. This sequence encodes CARSERTSGGSYEQYF.

The chain recombines TRBV12-5 with TRBJ1-3; TRBD1 aligns across 8 bases. The CDR3 runs 14 residues. Losses at the gene ends were 7 bases for V and 1 base for J; bases not matched to a gene: 3. CDR1 LGHNT and CDR2 FRNRAP come from the germline V gene. CDR3 sequence: CASEQGESGNTIYF. In DNA, the CDR3 is TGTGCTAGTGAACAGGGGGAGTCTGGAAACACCATATATTTT.

The genes are TRBV14 and TRBJ2-1; 13 positions match TRBD2. CDR1 and CDR2 from the germline V gene are SGHDN and FVKESK. This CDR3 has 14 amino acids. The trim removed 4 bases at V and 9 bases at J, leaving 3 bases unmatched. In DNA, the CDR3 is TGTGCCAGCAGCCCCGGACTAGCGGGAGTTGAGCAGTTCTTC. Protein product: CASSPGLAGVEQFF.

This clone has a handful of counts. The CDR3 sequence is CAWSVAPPGGLTDTQYF. The CDR3 DNA follows: TGTGCCTGGAGTGTAGCCCCCCCAGGGGGTTTAACAGATACGCAGTATTTT. The chain carries TRBV30 and TRBJ2-3; 7 bases line up with TRBD1. The CDR3 has 17 residues. Trimming removed 0 bases from V and 3 bases from J; junction bases left unmatched: 12. Germline V gene data show CDR1 as GTSNPN and CDR2 as SVGIG (reference sequence).

The rearrangement links TRBV7-8 to TRBJ1-1; no reliable D call. Germline loops: CDR1 SGHVS, CDR2 FQNEAQ. The CDR3 is made up of 13 amino acids. V was cut by 5 bases and J by 4 bases, with 11 bases left in between. CDR3 DNA sequence: TGTGCCAGCAGCATCCTCACGGGCACTGAAGCTTTCTTT. Translation gives CASSILTGTEAFF.

This clone was picked up a small number of times. CDR3 loop: CASRSRNTEAFF. The DNA of the CDR3 is TGTGCCAGTAGGTCCCGGAACACTGAAGCTTTCTTT. This rearrangement joins TRBV19 to TRBJ1-1, with D uncertain. Germline V lookup: CDR1 LNHDA, CDR2 SQIVND (reference sequence). This CDR3 has 12 residues. The V gene lost 6 bases and the J gene lost 1 base, with 6 bases spanning the gap.

The chain links TRBV18 to TRBJ1-4, with D tentatively TRBD1 (5 bases). Germline V gene data show CDR1 as KGHSH and CDR2 as LQKENI. The CDR3 runs to 14 residues. V lost 3 bases to trimming and J lost 4 bases, with 9 bases between them. The CDR3 DNA reads TGTGCCAGCTCACCGGGACTCAATAATGAAAAACTGTTTTTT. This gives the protein CASSPGLNNEKLFF.

In this sample, this clone turned up once. V and J are TRBV19 and TRBJ2-1; possibly TRBD1 for D (6 bases). The germline V gene has CDR1 LNHDA and CDR2 SQIVND (reference sequence). V dropped 6 bases and J dropped 0 bases, with 21 bases sitting between them. The CDR3 length is 18 residues. The CDR3 loop reads CASRQKGSGVGSYNEQFF. The CDR3 DNA reads TGTGCCAGTAGACAAAAGGGGTCAGGGGTGGGCTCCTACAATGAGCAGTTCTTC.

This chain joins TRBV28 and TRBJ2-3, with 9 positions matching TRBD2. J gave up 0 bases and V 4 bases, and 2 bases lay outside the gene matches. Looked up from germline, CDR1 is MDHEN and CDR2 is SYDVKM. The CDR3 contains 15 residues. The CDR3 spells CASSSLAGSTDTQYF. The CDR3 DNA reads as TGTGCCAGCAGTTCCCTAGCGGGGAGCACAGATACGCAGTATTTT.

This chain joins TRBV6-1 and TRBJ1-3; a possible D gene is TRBD1 (5 bases). V gave up 1 base and J gave up 0 bases, with 10 bases separating them. Germline values: CDR1 MNHNS, CDR2 SASEGT. CDR3 length: 16 residues. The CDR3 is CASSEDRTFSGNTIYF. The DNA of the CDR3 is TGTGCCAGCAGTGAAGACAGGACGTTCTCTGGAAACACCATATATTTT.

The chain is built from TRBV6-1 and TRBJ1-4; D is uncertain. Germline CDR1 MNHNS, CDR2 SASEGT. The CDR3 is made up of 15 amino acids. V lost 3 bases and J 5 bases, leaving 13 bases between the germline ends. The CDR3, as DNA: TGTGCCAGCAGTGAGTCATGGGCTCAAAATGAAAAACTGTTTTTT. As protein: CASSESWAQNEKLFF.

In this sample, this clone turned up a few times. The J gene is TRBJ2-3, the V gene TRBV7-8; D is ambiguous. This CDR3 spans 13 amino acids. CDR1 is SGHVS and CDR2 is FQNEAQ in the germline V gene. V was pared by 5 bases and J by 1 base, with 7 bases between. The DNA of the CDR3 is TGTGCCAGCAGCCCATTTGGCACAGATACGCAGTATTTT. Its protein is CASSPFGTDTQYF.

This clone was seen more than once but under ten times. The CDR3 DNA reads TGTGCCAGCAGCTTAGTAGCCAGAGGGAACACCGGGGAGCTGTTTTTT. Protein product: CASSLVARGNTGELFF. The V call is TRBV11-2, the J call TRBJ2-2; D gene unclear. The ends were cut back, 1 base at V and 1 base at J, with 10 bases in the middle. Germline assignment: CDR1 SGHAT and CDR2 FQNNGV. This CDR3 has 16 residues. The full variable domain, rest sourced from reference TRBV11-2 and TRBJ2-2, is EAGVAQSPRYKIIEKRQSVAFWCNPISGHATLYWYQQILGQGPKLLIQFQNNGVVDDSQLPKDRFSAERLKGVDSTLKIQPAKLEDSAVYLCASSLVARGNTGELFFGEGSRLTVL.

CDR3 sequence: CASSLSGYGYTF. In DNA, the CDR3 is TGTGCCAGCAGTTTATCCGGCTATGGCTACACCTTC. The chain couples TRBV6-6 to TRBJ1-2; D gene ambiguous. The CDR3 totals 12 residues. V was trimmed by 4 bases and J by 4 bases, leaving 7 bases between them. The germline CDR1 and CDR2 sequences are MNHNY and SVGAGI (reference sequence).

This clone was picked up a small number of times. The chain combines TRBV19 with TRBJ1-5; D is ambiguous. The CDR3 length is 15 residues. CDR1 is LNHDA and CDR2 is SQIVND in the germline V gene (reference sequence). The V end lost 6 bases, the J end lost 4 bases, and 16 bases lay between the germline ends. In DNA form, the CDR3 reads TGTGCCAGTAGCGAGGCCAGTCTCGGGAATCAGCCCCAGCATTTT. This encodes CASSEASLGNQPQHF.